This T cell receptor beta chain was sequenced in a study of OX40 agonist ivuxolimab in advanced cancers. TCRdb keeps only in-frame clones here, not all; method: immunoSEQ multiplex PCR. Of about 26,000 clones listed, over 60% are singletons. CDR1 is ENHRY and CDR2 is SYGVKD in the germline V gene. Trimming removed 0 bases at V and 1 base at J, with 10 bases between. The CDR3 extends over 16 amino acids. Sequenced material: CD4+ or CD8+ T cells sorted from blood, taken in a trial of the OX40 agonist ivuxolimab. This chain uses TRBV10-3 with TRBJ1-5; D unclear. The source is an adult with an advanced solid tumor such as melanoma, head and neck, liver or kidney cancer. This CDR3 reads CAISESAGLSNQPQHF. The CDR3 coding sequence is TGTGCCATCAGTGAGTCCGCAGGATTGAGCAATCAGCCCCAGCATTTT.